The entry below gives a single TCR beta chain sequence along with its context. This entry belongs to a study of blood T cell repertoires in COVID-19. Study-wide context: The origin of the acute and convalescent COVID-19 samples was the United States, Italy and Spain. PBMCs, B-cell-depleted T cells, or T cells were the source of the cDNA or gDNA that made up the material.

Assay used: immunoSEQ multiplex PCR; TCRdb lists only in-frame clones, some missing. The sample yields around 250,000 clones, roughly 84% seen once. This CDR3 comprises 15 residues. Germline V gene data show CDR1 as MDHEN and CDR2 as SYDVKM. Trimming took 7 bases from V and 0 from J, leaving 13 bases between them. V usage is TRBV28 and J usage is TRBJ1-5; D not resolved. The sample comprised peripheral blood. This clonotype was sampled from a woman aged 18-35 years with acute or convalescent COVID-19. The chain's CDR3 is CASNPMALSNQPQHF. CDR3 coding DNA: TGTGCCAGCAACCCGATGGCCCTTAGCAATCAGCCCCAGCATTTT.